The next 3 T cell receptor beta chains were all read from a single sample in a study of blood T cells in healthy people across ages. Then a second PCR, running roughly 7 to 12 cycles, was carried out with a sample-barcoded 5' primer and a J-beta primer mix. TCRdb ran MiXCR on the 5' RACE reads and lists one entry per CDR3 protein. The sample includes 600,000 to 850,000 distinct CDR3 sequences, roughly 41% seen only once; the top ten take 20% to 25%. Sequencing was carried out using blood. All receptors come from a woman aged 55-70 years in good health.

This chain connects TRBV20-1 to TRBJ1-6, with TRBD1 matching over 8 bases. This CDR3 spans 17 amino acids. Trimming at V came to 0 bases and at J to 5 bases, leaving 9 bases not matched to a gene. CDR1 and CDR2 from the germline V gene are DFQATT and SNEGSKA (reference sequence). The CDR3 nucleotides are TGCAGTGCTAGAGAAGCGACAGGGGCTGTAGATAATTCACCCCTCCACTTT. It codes for CSAREATGAVDNSPLHF.

The chain joins TRBV11-2 to TRBJ1-1; D uncertain. CDR3 size: 15 residues. The V gene lost 1 base and the J gene lost 0 bases, with 9 bases spanning the gap. Germline assignment: CDR1 SGHAT and CDR2 FQNNGV. This CDR3 reads CASSLGGILNTEAFF. The CDR3 DNA sequence: TGTGCCAGCAGCTTAGGGGGAATTCTGAACACTGAAGCTTTCTTT.

V gene TRBV9 combines with J gene TRBJ1-4; D remains ambiguous. Trimming took 0 bases from V and 2 from J, leaving 5 bases between them. Germline CDR1 and CDR2: SGDLS and YYNGEE. The CDR3 length is 14 residues. The CDR3 is CASSVEVTNEKLFF. CDR3 sequence (DNA): TGTGCCAGCAGCGTAGAAGTGACTAATGAAAAACTGTTTTTT.